Here is one T cell receptor (beta chain) with its context. The PCR made use of 60 Vbeta and 13 Jbeta primers. Data came from immunoSEQ multiplex PCR; TCRdb stores just in-frame clones and leaves some out. This sample yields about 150,000 clones, of which 60% to 80% are seen a single time; 9.5% to 15% belongs to the top ten. The length of the CDR3 is 15 residues. The germline V gene has CDR1 SGHRS and CDR2 YFSETQ. J was trimmed by 3 bases and V by 0 bases; bases with no gene match: 5. The entry originates in a study of cytomegalovirus exposure and HLA in healthy donors. The chain joins TRBV5-1 to TRBJ2-5; 7 bases are a match to TRBD1. The specimen sequenced was PBMCs. The TCR originated in a man between 25 and 39 years old in good health and CMV-seropositive. CDR3 sequence: CASSLGTGREETQYF. In nucleotides, the CDR3 is TGCGCCAGCAGCTTGGGGACAGGAAGAGAAGAGACCCAGTACTTC.